The rows below give T cell receptor beta chains drawn from one sample of a study of blood T cell repertoires in COVID-19. Sequenced by immunoSEQ multiplex PCR; TCRdb stores in-frame clones only, minus some. Of just over 300,000 clones listed, over 75% are singletons. Sequenced material: PBMCs or T cells enriched from blood (not recorded which). These receptors came from a man aged 25 to 40 who had recovered from COVID-19. Each CDR3 is given with its conserved first and last residue. The order of the fields is V gene, clone size, J gene, D gene, CDR3 DNA, CDR3 protein. D genes are given only for firm matches. Only part of the rows carry a size: once, few, many, or a class if the clone is expanded.

TRBV19	once	TRBJ2-1	TRBD1	TGTGCCAGTAGACGCTTATCCGGGACAGGGTCCTACAATGAGCAGTTCTTC	CASRRLSGTGSYNEQFF
TRBV24-1	NA	TRBJ2-1	NA	TGTGCCACCAGTGCCGACTATTGGGGGGTCGATGAGCAGTTCTTC	CATSADYWGVDEQFF
TRBV7-9	NA	TRBJ1-2	NA	TGTGCCAGCAGCTTACCCCGGCAGGGAGGGGACCATAACTATGGCTACACCTTC	CASSLPRQGGDHNYGYTF
TRBV3-1/TRBV3-2	once	TRBJ1-2	TRBD1	TGTGCCAGCAGCCAAGATCGTCTCAGGGGGCATAGCTATGGCTACACCTTC	CASSQDRLRGHSYGYTF
TRBV14	few	TRBJ2-7	NA	TGTGCCAGCAGCCAAGCTGTTGGTAGCCGGGTGAGGAAATACTTC	CASSQAVGSRVRKYF
TRBV29-1	NA	TRBJ1-3	TRBD1	TGCAGCGTCCGGACAGGGGGAAACACCATATATTTT	CSVRTGGNTIYF
TRBV7-6	NA	TRBJ1-5	NA	TGTGCCAGCAGCTTAGGGACAGCGCTTCGGAATCAGCCCCAGCATTTT	CASSLGTALRNQPQHF
TRBV5-1	NA	TRBJ2-2	NA	TGCGCCAGCAGCCCCCTAGTTGGGACCGGGGAGCTGTTTTTT	CASSPLVGTGELFF
TRBV25-1	NA	TRBJ1-6	NA	TGTGCCAGCAGTGCAGGGACTTCCAATTCACCCCTCCACTTT	CASSAGTSNSPLHF
TRBV4-1	NA	TRBJ1-2	TRBD1	TGCGCCAGCAGCCAAGAACAGGGGACCAACTATGGCTACACCTTC	CASSQEQGTNYGYTF
TRBV3-1/TRBV3-2	NA	TRBJ1-2	TRBD1	TGTGCCAGCAGCCAAGAAAGGCGACAGGGGGGAGGCTACACCTTC	CASSQERRQGGGYTF
TRBV7-2	NA	TRBJ2-5	TRBD2	TGTGCCAGCAGCTCGCTGACTAGCGGACAAGAGACCCAGTACTTC	CASSSLTSGQETQYF
TRBV2	NA	TRBJ2-1	NA	TGTGCCAGCAGTGAGCAGGTTTACCCCTCCTACAATGAGCAGTTCTTC	CASSEQVYPSYNEQFF
TRBV18	NA	TRBJ2-3	NA	TGTGCCAGCTCACCACCGTCGGCAGATACGCAGTATTTT	CASSPPSADTQYF
TRBV7-2	NA	TRBJ1-3	NA	TGTGCCAGTCACTACCCGGGAAACACCATATATTTT	CASHYPGNTIYF
TRBV7-2	NA	TRBJ2-7	NA	TGTGCCAGCAGCAGTACTGGGCTAGCTTTCTACGAGCAGTACTTC	CASSSTGLAFYEQYF
TRBV28	NA	TRBJ1-3	TRBD1	TGTGCCAGCAGACTCACAGGGGTGAGCACCATATATTTT	CASRLTGVSTIYF
TRBV28	NA	TRBJ1-2	TRBD1	TGTGCCAGCAGTCCCACCGGGACAGGGGGCGATAGCTATGGCTACACCTTC	CASSPTGTGGDSYGYTF
TRBV3-1/TRBV3-2	NA	TRBJ2-7	NA	TGTGCCAGCAGCCAAGATTACGGGAGCGAGCAGTACTTC	CASSQDYGSEQYF
TRBV6-5	NA	TRBJ2-3	TRBD1	TGTGCCAGTTACGGACAGGGAACAGATACGCAGTATTTT	CASYGQGTDTQYF
TRBV6-5	once	TRBJ1-6	NA	TGTGCCAGCAGTTCGCCCAGGGATAATTCACCCCTCCACTTT	CASSSPRDNSPLHF
TRBV30	NA	TRBJ2-1	NA	TGTGCCTGGAGTGTAGGGCAAAGGGGACTCGGGCAGTTCTTC	CAWSVGQRGLGQFF
TRBV27	NA	TRBJ1-1	NA	TGTGCCAGCAGTTTATCGAGCACGAACACTGAAGCTTTCTTT	CASSLSSTNTEAFF
TRBV6-5	few	TRBJ1-5	TRBD1	TGTGCCAGCAGTTCCCATGACAGGGCCAATCAGCCCCAGCATTTT	CASSSHDRANQPQHF
TRBV7-8	NA	TRBJ2-1	NA	TGTGCCAGCAGCCCTTTCCCCCGAAGCGATGAGCAGTTCTTC	CASSPFPRSDEQFF
TRBV2	NA	TRBJ1-1	NA	TGTGCCAGCAGTGGGGCACAGAACACTGAAGCTTTCTTT	CASSGAQNTEAFF
TRBV7-9	NA	TRBJ2-5	NA	TGTGCCAGCAGCTTTACAGGAGTCCAAGAGACCCAGTACTTC	CASSFTGVQETQYF
TRBV3-1/TRBV3-2	NA	TRBJ2-7	NA	TGTGCCAGCAGCCAAGATAGCCCGTTTGGTTACGAGCAGTACTTC	CASSQDSPFGYEQYF
TRBV7-8	NA	TRBJ2-3	NA	TGTGCCAGCAGCTCCGACAGTACAACTAGCACAGATACGCAGTATTTT	CASSSDSTTSTDTQYF